Sequencing of this T cell receptor (beta chain) was carried out in a study of vaccination and CD4 T cells after COVID-19. Turning to the study itself: The interval from dose two to post-vaccine sampling had a median of around 79 days, and it ranged from 14 to 241.

An Oncomine TCR Beta short-read assay was used to sequence the DNA from cultured CD4+ T cells. TCRdb analysed the PCR reads with MiXCR anew, one entry per CDR3 protein. This sample yields roughly 18,000 distinct CDR3 sequences, of which around 59% are seen a single time; around 13% belongs to the top ten. On this clonotype: Antigen specificity is unknown.

Indicated treatment: roughly 10-day PBMC culture with coronavirus spike peptide pools or control peptides (ViraFEST assay). Sequencing was performed on CD4+ T cells from blood, cultured in vitro. The clonotype was recovered from a human donor who had recovered from COVID-19.

CDR3 sequence: CASSLATGASYNEQFF. CDR3 coding DNA: TGTGCCAGCAGCTTAGCAACCGGTGCGTCCTACAATGAGCAGTTCTTC. The chain uses TRBV7-6 and TRBJ2-1; no clear D gene. The CDR3 runs 16 residues. Trimming pared 0 bases from V and 1 base from J, leaving 10 bases between. CDR1 and CDR2 (germline): SGHVS, FNYEAQ.